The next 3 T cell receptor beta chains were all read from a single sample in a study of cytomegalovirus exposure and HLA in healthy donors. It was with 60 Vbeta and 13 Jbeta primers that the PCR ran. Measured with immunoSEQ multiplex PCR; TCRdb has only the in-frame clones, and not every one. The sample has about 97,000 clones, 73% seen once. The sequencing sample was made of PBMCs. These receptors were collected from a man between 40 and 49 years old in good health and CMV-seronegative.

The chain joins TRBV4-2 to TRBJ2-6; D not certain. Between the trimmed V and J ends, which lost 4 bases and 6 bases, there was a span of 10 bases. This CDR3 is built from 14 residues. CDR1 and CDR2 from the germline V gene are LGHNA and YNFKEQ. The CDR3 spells CASSRGSEANVLTF. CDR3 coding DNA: TGTGCCAGCAGCCGAGGATCAGAGGCCAACGTCCTGACTTTC.

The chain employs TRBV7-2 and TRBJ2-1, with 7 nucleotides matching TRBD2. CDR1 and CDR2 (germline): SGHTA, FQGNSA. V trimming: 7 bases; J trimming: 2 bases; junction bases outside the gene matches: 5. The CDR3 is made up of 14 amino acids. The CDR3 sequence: CASKRGFAYNEQFF. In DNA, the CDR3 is TGTGCCAGCAAGCGGGGCTTCGCCTACAATGAGCAGTTCTTC.

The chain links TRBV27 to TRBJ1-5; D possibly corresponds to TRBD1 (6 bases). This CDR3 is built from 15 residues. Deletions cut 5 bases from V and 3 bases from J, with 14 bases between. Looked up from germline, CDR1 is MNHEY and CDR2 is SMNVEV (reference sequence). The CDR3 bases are TGTGCCAGCAGTCCGGGAGGGGGGGCCAATCAGCCCCAGCATTTT. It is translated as CASSPGGGANQPQHF.